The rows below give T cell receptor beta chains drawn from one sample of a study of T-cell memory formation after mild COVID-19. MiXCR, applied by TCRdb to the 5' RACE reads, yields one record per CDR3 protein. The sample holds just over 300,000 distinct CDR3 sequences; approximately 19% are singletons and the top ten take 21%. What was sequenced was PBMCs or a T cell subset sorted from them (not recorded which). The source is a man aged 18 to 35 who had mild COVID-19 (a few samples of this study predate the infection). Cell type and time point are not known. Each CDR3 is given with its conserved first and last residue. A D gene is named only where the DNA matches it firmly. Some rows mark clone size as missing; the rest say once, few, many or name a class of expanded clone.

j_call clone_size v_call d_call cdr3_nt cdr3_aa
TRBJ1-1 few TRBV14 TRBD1 TGTGCCAGCAGCCAAGCCGAGACAGGGGGAGCTTTCTTT CASSQAETGGAFF
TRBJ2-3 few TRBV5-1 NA TGCGCCAGCAGGTACGACAGCGCAGATACGCAGTATTTT CASRYDSADTQYF
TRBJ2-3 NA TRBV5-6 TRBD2 TGTGCCAGCAGCCGCCGACTAGCGGGGGGCTTAGATACGCAGTATTTT CASSRRLAGGLDTQYF
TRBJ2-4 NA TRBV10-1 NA TGCGCCAGCAGTGAGTCGGGATGGGGGGACATTCAGTACTTC CASSESGWGDIQYF
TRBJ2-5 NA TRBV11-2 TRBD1 TGTGCCAGCAGCACACAACGGACAGGAGATAAAGAGACCCAGTACTTC CASSTQRTGDKETQYF
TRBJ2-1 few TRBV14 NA TGTGCCAGCAGCCAAACTACCCAGGGACTGTACAATGAGCAGTTCTTC CASSQTTQGLYNEQFF
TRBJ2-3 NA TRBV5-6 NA TGTGCCAGCAGCTTGAAACAGGGGGGGTACACAGATACGCAGTATTTT CASSLKQGGYTDTQYF
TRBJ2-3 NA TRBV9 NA TGTGCCAGCAGCGTAGTTAGCGGTGACACAGATACGCAGTATTTT CASSVVSGDTDTQYF
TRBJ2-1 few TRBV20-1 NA TGCAGTGCTAGCAGCACTATCAACTACAATGAGCAGTTCTTC CSASSTINYNEQFF
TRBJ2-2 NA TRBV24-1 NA TGTGCCACCAGGGGACCGTCTAACACCGGGGAGCTGTTTTTT CATRGPSNTGELFF